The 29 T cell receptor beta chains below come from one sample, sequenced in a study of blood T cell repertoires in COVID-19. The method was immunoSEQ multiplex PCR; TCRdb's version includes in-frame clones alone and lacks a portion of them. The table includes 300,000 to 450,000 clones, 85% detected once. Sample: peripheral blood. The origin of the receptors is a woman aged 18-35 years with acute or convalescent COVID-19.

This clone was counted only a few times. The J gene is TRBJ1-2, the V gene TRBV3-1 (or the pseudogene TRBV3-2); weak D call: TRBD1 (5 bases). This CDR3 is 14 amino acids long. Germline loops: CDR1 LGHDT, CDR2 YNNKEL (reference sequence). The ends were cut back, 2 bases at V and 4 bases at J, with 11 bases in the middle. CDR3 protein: CASSQQGLSYGYTF. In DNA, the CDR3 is TGTGCCAGCAGCCAACAGGGACTCTCCTATGGCTACACCTTC.

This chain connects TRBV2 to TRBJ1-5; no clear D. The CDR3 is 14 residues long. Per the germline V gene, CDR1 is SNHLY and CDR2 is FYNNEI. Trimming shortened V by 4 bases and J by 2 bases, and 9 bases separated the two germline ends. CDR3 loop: CASSGHFRNQPQHF. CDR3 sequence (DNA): TGTGCCAGCAGTGGGCATTTTCGCAATCAGCCCCAGCATTTT.

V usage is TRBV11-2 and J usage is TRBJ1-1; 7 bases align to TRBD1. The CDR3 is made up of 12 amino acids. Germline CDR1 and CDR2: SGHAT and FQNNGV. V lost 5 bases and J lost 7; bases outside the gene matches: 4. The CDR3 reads CASSPTGREAFF. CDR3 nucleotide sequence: TGTGCCAGCAGCCCGACAGGGCGTGAAGCTTTCTTT.

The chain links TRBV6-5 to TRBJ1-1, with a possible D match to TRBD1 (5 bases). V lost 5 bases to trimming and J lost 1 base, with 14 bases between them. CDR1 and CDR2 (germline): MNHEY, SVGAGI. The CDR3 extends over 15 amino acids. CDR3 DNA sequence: TGTGCCAGCAGTATGTATACGGGGGGGAACACTGAAGCTTTCTTT. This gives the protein CASSMYTGGNTEAFF.

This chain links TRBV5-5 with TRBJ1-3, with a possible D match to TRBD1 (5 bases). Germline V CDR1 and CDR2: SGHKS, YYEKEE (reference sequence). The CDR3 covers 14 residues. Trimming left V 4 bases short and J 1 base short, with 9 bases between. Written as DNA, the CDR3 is TGTGCCAGCAGCACAGGAACTTCTGGAAACACCATATATTTT. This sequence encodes CASSTGTSGNTIYF.

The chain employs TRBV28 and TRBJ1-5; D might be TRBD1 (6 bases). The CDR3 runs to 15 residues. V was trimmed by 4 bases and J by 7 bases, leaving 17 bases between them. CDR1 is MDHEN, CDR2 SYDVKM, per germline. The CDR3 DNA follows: TGTGCCAGCAGTTCTCTACAGGGAGATGGCCAGCCCCAGCATTTT. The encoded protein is CASSSLQGDGQPQHF.

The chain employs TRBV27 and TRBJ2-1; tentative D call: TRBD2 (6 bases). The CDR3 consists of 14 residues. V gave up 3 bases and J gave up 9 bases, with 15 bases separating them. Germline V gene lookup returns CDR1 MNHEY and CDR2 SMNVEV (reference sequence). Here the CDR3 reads CASSLGGTGSEQFF. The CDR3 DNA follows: TGTGCCAGCAGTTTGGGGGGAACCGGCAGTGAGCAGTTCTTC.

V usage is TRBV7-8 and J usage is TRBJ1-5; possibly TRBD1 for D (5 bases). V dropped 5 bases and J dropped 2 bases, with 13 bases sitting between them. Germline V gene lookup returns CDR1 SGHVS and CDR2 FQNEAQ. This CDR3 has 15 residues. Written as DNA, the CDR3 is TGTGCCAGCAGCATAGGGGCCTCGGGCAATCAGCCCCAGCATTTT. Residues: CASSIGASGNQPQHF.

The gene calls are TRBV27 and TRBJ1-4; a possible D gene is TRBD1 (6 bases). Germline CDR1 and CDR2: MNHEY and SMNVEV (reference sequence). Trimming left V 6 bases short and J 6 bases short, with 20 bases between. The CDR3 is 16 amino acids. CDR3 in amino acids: CASRPKRGGPDEKLFF. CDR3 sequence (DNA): TGTGCCAGCAGACCAAAGAGGGGGGGTCCCGATGAAAAACTGTTTTTT.

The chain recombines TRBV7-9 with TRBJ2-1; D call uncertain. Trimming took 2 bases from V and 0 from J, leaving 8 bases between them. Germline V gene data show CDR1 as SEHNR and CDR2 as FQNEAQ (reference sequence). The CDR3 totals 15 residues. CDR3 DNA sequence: TGTGCCAGCAGCTTATCCCTCTTCTCCTACAATGAGCAGTTCTTC. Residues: CASSLSLFSYNEQFF. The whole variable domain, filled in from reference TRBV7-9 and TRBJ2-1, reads DTGVSQNPRHKITKRGQNVTFRCDPISEHNRLYWYRQTLGQGPEFLTYFQNEAQLEKSRLLSDRFSAERPKGSFSTLEIQRTEQGDSAMYLCASSLSLFSYNEQFFGPGTRLTVL.

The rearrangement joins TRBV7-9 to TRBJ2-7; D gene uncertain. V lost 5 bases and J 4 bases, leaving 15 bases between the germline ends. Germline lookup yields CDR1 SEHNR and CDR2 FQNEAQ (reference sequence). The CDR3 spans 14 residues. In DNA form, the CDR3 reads TGTGCCAGCAGCCCCCCCGACTTGATTTACGAGCAGTACTTC. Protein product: CASSPPDLIYEQYF.

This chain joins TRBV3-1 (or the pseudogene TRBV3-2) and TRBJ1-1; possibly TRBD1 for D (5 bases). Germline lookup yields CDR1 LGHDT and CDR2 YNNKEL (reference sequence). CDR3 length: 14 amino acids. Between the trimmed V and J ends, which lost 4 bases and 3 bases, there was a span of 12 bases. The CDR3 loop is CASSPFGGDTEAFF. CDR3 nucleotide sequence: TGTGCCAGCAGCCCTTTCGGGGGGGACACTGAAGCTTTCTTT.

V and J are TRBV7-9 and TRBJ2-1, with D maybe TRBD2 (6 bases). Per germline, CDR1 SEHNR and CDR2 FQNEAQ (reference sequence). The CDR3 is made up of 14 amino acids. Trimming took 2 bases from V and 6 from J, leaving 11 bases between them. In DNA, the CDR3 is TGTGCCAGCAGCTTACCATCGACTAGCAATGAGCAGTTCTTC. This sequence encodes CASSLPSTSNEQFF.

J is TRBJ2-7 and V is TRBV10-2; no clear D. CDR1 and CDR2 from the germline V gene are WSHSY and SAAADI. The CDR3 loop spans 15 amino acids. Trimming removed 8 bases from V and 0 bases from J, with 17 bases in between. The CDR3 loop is CASSDPRLGSYEQYF. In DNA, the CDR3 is TGCGCCAGCTCAGACCCACGCCTAGGCTCCTACGAGCAGTACTTC.

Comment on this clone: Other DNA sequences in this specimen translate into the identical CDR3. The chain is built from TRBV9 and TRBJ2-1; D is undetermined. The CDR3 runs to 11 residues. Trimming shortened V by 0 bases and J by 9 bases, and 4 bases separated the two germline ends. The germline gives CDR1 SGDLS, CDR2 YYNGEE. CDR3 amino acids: CASSVGGEQFF. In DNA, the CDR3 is TGTGCCAGCAGCGTAGGCGGTGAGCAGTTCTTC.

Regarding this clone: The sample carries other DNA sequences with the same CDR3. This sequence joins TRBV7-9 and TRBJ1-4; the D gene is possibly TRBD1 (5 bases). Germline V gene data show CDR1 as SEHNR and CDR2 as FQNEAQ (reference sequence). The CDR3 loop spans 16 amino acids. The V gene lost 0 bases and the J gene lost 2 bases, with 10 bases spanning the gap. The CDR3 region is CASSLALGTTNEKLFF. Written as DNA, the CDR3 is TGTGCCAGCAGCTTAGCGCTAGGGACTACTAATGAAAAACTGTTTTTT.

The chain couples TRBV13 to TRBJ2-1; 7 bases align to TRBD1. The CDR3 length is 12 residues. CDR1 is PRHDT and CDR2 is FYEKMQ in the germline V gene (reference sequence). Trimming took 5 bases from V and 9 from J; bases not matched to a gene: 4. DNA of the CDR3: TGTGCCAGCAGCATTCAGGGGGTTGAGCAGTTCTTC. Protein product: CASSIQGVEQFF.

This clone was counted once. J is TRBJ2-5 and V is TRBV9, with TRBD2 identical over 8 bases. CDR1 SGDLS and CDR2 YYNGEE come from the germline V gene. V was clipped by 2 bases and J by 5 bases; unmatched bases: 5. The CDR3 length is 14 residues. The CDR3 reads CASSVLAGGETQYF. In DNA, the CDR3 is TGTGCCAGCAGCGTCCTAGCGGGCGGGGAGACCCAGTACTTC.

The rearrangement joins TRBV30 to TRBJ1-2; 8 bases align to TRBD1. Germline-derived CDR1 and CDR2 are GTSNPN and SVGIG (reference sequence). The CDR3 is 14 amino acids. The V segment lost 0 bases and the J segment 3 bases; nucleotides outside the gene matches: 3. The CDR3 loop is CAWSVPGGDYGYTF. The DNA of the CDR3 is TGTGCCTGGAGTGTACCAGGGGGCGACTATGGCTACACCTTC.

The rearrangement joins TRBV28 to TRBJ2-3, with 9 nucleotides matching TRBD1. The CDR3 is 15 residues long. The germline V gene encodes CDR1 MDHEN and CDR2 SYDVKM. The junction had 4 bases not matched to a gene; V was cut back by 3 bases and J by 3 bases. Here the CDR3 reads CASSLYGQGTDTQYF. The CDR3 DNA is TGTGCCAGCAGTTTGTATGGACAGGGGACAGATACGCAGTATTTT.

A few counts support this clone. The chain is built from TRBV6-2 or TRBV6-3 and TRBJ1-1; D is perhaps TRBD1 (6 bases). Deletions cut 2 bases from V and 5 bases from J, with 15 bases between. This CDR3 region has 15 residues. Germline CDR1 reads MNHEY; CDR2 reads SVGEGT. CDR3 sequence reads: CASSYRPGVWTEAFF. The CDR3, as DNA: TGTGCCAGCAGTTACCGGCCAGGGGTGTGGACTGAAGCTTTCTTT.

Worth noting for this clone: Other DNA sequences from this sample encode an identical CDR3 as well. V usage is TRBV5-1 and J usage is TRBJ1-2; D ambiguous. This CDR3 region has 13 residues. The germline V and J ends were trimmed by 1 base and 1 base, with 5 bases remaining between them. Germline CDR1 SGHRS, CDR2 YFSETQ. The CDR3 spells CASSLQDNYGYTF. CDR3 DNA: TGCGCCAGCAGCTTGCAGGATAACTATGGCTACACCTTC.

For the CDR3, the DNA is TGTGCCAGTAGTATCCCGCGCAGGGAAGCTTTCTTT. It is translated as CASSIPRREAFF. The chain joins TRBV19 to TRBJ1-1; D gene unclear. Trimming left V 3 bases short and J 8 bases short, with 10 bases between. Germline V gene data show CDR1 as LNHDA and CDR2 as SQIVND (reference sequence). The CDR3 has 12 residues.

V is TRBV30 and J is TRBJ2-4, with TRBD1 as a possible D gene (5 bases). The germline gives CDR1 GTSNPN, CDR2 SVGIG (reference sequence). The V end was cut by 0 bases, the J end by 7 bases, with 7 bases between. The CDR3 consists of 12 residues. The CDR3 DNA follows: TGTGCCTGGAGTGTAAAGGGGAACATTCAGTACTTC. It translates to CAWSVKGNIQYF.

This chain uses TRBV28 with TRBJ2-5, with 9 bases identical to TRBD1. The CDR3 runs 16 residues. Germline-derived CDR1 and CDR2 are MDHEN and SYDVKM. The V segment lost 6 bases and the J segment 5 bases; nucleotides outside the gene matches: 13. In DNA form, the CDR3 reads TGTGCCAGCAGCCTAACAGGGGGCGGACTAAAGGAGACCCAGTACTTC. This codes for CASSLTGGGLKETQYF.

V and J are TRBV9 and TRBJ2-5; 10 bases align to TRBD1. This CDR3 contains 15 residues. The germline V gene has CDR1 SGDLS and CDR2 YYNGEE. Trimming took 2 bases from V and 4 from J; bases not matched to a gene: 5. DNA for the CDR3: TGTGCCAGCAGCGTCTCCGGGACAGGGGCAGAGACCCAGTACTTC. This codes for CASSVSGTGAETQYF.

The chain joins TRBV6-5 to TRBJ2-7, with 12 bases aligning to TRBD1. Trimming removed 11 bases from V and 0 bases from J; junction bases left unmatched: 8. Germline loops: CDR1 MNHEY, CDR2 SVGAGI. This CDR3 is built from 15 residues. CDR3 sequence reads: CASGQGAPSSYEQYF. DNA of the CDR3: TGTGCCTCGGGACAGGGGGCACCCAGCTCCTACGAGCAGTACTTC.

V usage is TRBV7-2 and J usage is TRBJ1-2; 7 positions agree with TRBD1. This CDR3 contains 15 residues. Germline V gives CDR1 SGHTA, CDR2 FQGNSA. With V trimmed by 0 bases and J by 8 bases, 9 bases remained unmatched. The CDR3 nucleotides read TGTGCCAGCAGCTTAGCGTCAGGGGGGTTCCGGGGCTACACCTTC. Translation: CASSLASGGFRGYTF.

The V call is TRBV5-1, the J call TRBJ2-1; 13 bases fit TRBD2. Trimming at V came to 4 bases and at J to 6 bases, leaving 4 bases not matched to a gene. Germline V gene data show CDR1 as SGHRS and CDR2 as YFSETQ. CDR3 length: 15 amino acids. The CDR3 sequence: CASSPTSGRANEQFF. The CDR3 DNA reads TGCGCCAGCAGCCCTACTAGCGGGAGGGCCAATGAGCAGTTCTTC.